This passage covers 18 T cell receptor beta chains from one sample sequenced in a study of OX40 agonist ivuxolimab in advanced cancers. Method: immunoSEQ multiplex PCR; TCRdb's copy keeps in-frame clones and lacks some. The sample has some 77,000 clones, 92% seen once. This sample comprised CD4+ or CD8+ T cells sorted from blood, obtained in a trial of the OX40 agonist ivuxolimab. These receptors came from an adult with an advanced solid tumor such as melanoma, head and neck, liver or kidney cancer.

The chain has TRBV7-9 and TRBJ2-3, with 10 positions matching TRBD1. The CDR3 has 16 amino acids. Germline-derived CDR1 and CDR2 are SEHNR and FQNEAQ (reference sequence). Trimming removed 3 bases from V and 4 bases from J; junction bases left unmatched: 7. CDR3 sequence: CASSFTVGQGADTQYF. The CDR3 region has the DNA TGTGCCAGCAGCTTTACCGTCGGACAGGGGGCAGATACGCAGTATTTT.

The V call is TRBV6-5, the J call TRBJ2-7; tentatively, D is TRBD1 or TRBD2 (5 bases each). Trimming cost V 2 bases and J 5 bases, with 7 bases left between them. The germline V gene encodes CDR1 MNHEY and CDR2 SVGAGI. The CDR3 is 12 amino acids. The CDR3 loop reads CASSYGGHEQYF. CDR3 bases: TGTGCCAGCAGTTACGGGGGACACGAGCAGTACTTC.

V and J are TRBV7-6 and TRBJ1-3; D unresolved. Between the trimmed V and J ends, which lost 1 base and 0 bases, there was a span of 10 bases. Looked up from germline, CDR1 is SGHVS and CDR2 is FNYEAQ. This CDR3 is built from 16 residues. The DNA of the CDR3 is TGTGCCAGCAGCTTAGACGGCAGGAACTCTGGAAACACCATATATTTT. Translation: CASSLDGRNSGNTIYF.

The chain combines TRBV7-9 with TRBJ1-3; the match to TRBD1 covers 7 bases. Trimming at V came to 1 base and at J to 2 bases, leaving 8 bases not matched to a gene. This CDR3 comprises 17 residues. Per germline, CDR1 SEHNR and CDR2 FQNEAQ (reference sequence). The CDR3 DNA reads TGTGCCAGCAGCTTAGATGGGGAGGGGGCTGCTGGAAACACCATATATTTT. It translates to CASSLDGEGAAGNTIYF.

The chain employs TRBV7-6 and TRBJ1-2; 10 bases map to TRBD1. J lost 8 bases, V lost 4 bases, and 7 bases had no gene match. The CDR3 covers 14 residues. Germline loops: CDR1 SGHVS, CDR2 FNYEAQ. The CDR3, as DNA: TGTGCCAGCAGCTGGGGACAGGGGCTTCAAGGCTACACCTTC. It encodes CASSWGQGLQGYTF.

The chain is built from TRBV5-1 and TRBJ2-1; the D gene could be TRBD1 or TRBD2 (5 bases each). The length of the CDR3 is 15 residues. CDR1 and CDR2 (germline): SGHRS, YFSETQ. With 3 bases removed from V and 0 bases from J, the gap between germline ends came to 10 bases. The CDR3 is CASSWAGSSYNEQFF. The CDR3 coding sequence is TGCGCCAGCAGCTGGGCAGGGAGCTCCTACAATGAGCAGTTCTTC.

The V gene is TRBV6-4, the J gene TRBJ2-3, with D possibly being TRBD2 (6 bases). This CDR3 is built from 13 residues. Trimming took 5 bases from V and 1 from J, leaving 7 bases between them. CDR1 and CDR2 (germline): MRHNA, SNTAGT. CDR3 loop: CASSSSGTDTQYF. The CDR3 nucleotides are TGTGCCAGCAGTTCTAGCGGCACAGATACGCAGTATTTT.

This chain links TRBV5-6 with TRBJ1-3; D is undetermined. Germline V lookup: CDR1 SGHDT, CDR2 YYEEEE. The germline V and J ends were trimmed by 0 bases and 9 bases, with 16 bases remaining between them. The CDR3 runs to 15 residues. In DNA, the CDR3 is TGTGCCAGCAGCTTGGGGGCCCGGAACAGTGGCACCATATATTTT. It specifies CASSLGARNSGTIYF.

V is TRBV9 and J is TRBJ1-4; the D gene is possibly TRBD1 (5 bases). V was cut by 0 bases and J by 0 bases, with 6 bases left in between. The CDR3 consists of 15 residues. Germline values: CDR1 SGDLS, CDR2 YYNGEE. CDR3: CASSVVGATNEKLFF. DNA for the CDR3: TGTGCCAGCAGCGTAGTGGGGGCAACTAATGAAAAACTGTTTTTT.

Here the CDR3 DNA reads TGTGCCAGCAGCCTTCCGACGGATACGCAGTATTTT. Translating gives CASSLPTDTQYF. The J gene is TRBJ2-3, the V gene TRBV11-1; D gene uncertain. This CDR3 is built from 12 residues. Trimming removed 5 bases from V and 6 bases from J, with 9 bases in between. CDR1 SGHAT and CDR2 FQDESV come from the germline V gene (reference sequence).

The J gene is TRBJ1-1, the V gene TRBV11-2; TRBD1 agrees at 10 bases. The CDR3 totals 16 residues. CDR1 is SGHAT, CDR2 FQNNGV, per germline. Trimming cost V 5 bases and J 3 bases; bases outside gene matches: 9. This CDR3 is CASSLLTGGADTEAFF. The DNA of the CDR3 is TGTGCCAGCAGCCTGCTGACAGGGGGCGCGGACACTGAAGCTTTCTTT.

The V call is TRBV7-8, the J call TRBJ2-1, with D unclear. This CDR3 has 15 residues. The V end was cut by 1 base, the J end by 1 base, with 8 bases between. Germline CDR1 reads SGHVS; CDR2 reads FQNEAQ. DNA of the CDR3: TGTGCCAGCAGCTTAGATAGAGTTTCCTACAATGAGCAGTTCTTC. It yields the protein CASSLDRVSYNEQFF.

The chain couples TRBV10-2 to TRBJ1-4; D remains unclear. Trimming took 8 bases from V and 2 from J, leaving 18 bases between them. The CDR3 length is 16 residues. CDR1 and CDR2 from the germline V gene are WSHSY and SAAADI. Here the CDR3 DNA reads TGCGCCAGCGGCCTTTCGGGCGAGAGGACTAATGAAAAACTGTTTTTT. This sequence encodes CASGLSGERTNEKLFF.

The CDR3 sequence is CASRPWGAHEQYF. Written as DNA, the CDR3 is TGTGCCAGTAGGCCTTGGGGGGCCCACGAGCAGTACTTC. This rearrangement joins TRBV19 to TRBJ2-7, with D perhaps assigned TRBD1 or TRBD2 (6 bases each). Germline CDR1 LNHDA, CDR2 SQIVND (reference sequence). Trimming pared 6 bases from V and 5 bases from J, leaving 14 bases between. The CDR3 has 13 amino acids.

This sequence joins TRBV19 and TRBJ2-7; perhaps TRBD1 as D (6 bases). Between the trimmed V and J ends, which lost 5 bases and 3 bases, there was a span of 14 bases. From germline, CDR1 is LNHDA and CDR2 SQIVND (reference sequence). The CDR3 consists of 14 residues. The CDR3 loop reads CASSPRTAVYEQYF. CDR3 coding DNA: TGTGCCAGTAGTCCCCGGACAGCAGTCTACGAGCAGTACTTC.

The CDR3 sequence: CASSQDPGTGDYEQYF. In DNA form, the CDR3 reads TGCGCCAGCAGCCAAGATCCCGGGACAGGGGACTACGAGCAGTACTTC. The rearrangement links TRBV4-1 to TRBJ2-7; 10 bases map to TRBD1. The CDR3 loop spans 16 amino acids. Germline values: CDR1 MGHRA, CDR2 YSYEKL. V lost 0 bases to trimming and J lost 3 bases; unmatched junction nucleotides: 5.

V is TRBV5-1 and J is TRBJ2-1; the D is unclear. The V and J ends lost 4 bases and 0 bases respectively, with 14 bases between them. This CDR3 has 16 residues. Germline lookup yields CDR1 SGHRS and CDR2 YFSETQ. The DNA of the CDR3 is TGCGCCAGCAGCCGCCACCCGGATGGCTCCTACAATGAGCAGTTCTTC. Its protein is CASSRHPDGSYNEQFF.

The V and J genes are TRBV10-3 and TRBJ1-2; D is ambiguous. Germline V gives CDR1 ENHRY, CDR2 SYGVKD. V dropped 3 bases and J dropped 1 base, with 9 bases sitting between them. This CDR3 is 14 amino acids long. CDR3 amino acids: CAISEGMDNYGYTF. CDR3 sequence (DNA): TGTGCCATCAGTGAAGGGATGGATAACTATGGCTACACCTTC.